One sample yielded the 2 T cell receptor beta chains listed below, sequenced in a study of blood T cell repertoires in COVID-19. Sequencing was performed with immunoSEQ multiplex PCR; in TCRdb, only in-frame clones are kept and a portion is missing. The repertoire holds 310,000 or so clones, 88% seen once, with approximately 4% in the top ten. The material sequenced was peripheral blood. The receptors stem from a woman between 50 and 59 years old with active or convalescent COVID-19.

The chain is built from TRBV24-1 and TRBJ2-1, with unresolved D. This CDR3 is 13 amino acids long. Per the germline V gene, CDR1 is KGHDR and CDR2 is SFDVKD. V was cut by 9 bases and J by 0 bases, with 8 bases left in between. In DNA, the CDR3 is TGTGCCACCCAACAGAGCTCCTACAATGAGCAGTTCTTC. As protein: CATQQSSYNEQFF.

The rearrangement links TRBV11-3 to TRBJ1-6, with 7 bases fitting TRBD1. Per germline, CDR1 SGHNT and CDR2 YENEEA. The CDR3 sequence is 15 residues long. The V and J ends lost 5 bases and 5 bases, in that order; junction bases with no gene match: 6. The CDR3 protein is CASSAGGSHNSPLHF. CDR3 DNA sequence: TGTGCCAGCAGCGCAGGGGGAAGCCATAATTCACCCCTCCACTTT.